This entry concerns a single T cell receptor beta chain. Its antigen specificity is not known. No much larger clonotype is one base removed from it; base qualities were not supplied. The donors were healthy, HIV-negative adults who had no recently reported acute infections or vaccinations. Only Caucasian adults living in Nashville, Tennessee, USA were represented among the donors. Magnetic negative selection was used to enrich CD4+ T cells, after which naive cells were positively selected on CD45RA and the negative fraction became the memory subset. Blood was obtained by leukapheresis, after which PBMCs were separated by Ficoll-Histopaque density gradient centrifugation and cryopreserved in liquid nitrogen vapor phase. Purity and quantity of every magnetically sorted T cell population were checked by analytical flow cytometry. Genomic DNA was isolated from each sorted fraction and quantified by UV absorbance on a Nanodrop 2000c.

The CDR3 goes from the cysteine to the phenylalanine over 12 residues. The entry retains the CDR3 DNA only, 36 bases that are in frame from base 1. Per the germline V gene, MDHEN is the CDR1 and SYDVKM is the CDR2. This sample is drawn from a study of shared clonotypes between healthy human individuals (dated by TCRdb to about 2020). Study-wide context: A few men and a couple of women, aged 18 to 49 years, made up the cohort. To estimate repertoire size and how much clonotype sharing occurs between individuals, the study deeply sequenced the blood TCR repertoires of roughly 5 healthy adults. Leukapheresis yielded between about 0.85 and 9 billion PBMCs per donor. To increase sequencing depth and limit assay-specific biases, different laboratories used diverse techniques to prepare libraries and sequence TCR repertoires. Per donor, three plates each were used for CD4 naive and CD4 memory, two for CD8 naive, and one for CD8 memory. General findings and caveats noted by the study authors: Incomplete sequencing was indicated by rarefaction of sorted-subset datasets, despite the large sequencing depth. Compared with non-shared clonotypes, clonotypes shared by all four sorted-subset donors had higher generation probabilities. Only blood was sampled, and tissue TCR repertoires likely differ from those in blood. Roughly 5.2% of naive CD4, 3.5% of naive CD8, around 2.3% of memory CD4, and 0.35% to 0.4% of memory CD8 clonotypes were shared across a few donors. Because the study included a small number of donors, the genetic and exposure-history diversity represented was limited. Naive subsets generally had larger estimated clonotype richness than memory subsets did. Based on pairwise subsampling, the degree of clonotype sharing among donors was expected to be affected by sequencing depth.

TCR CDR3 regions were amplified from genomic DNA by multiplex PCR using the deep immunoSEQ assay. Extracted genomic DNA from each cell subset was spread evenly across all wells of several immunoSEQ 96-well plates, with each plate serving as a replicate. For sorted subsets, approximately 190 ng genomic DNA, equal to 25,000 to 35,000 T cell genomes, was loaded into each replicate PCR. Purified libraries were measured with a Qubit 3.0 fluorometer, size-checked on a Bioanalyzer 2100, and measured again with the KAPA Library Quantification kit. Every immunoSEQ 96-well plate was sequenced on a separate single-read 150-cycle Illumina NextSeq 550 flow cell. As for the authors' bioinformatics: The immunoSEQ output contained only junctional sequences without quality scores, so filtering could not match that applied to full-length reads. To assign V/J genes and CDR3, sequences were annotated against IMGT germline references using PyIR, a Python wrapper for IgBLAST v1.9. Reads were filtered out if the reads had weak V/J assignments (E-value above 1e-6), no CDR3, stop codons, out-of-frame junctions, or ambiguous translated residues. V3J clonotypes were defined as sequences sharing the same inferred V gene, J gene, and CDR3 amino acid sequence. To compute the percentage overlap between repertoires, the number of shared unique clonotypes was divided by the size of the smaller repertoire. Repertoire richness was assessed with RTK rarefaction, the Chao1 estimator, and Recon v2.1 estimates of unobserved clonotypes. Generation probabilities were computed with OLGA for all TCRbeta clonotypes obtained by the gDNA method from a few donors. TCRdb limited this immuneACCESS table to in-frame rearrangements with V and J called. A share of clones is missing; checked studies link under half to unresolved V genes, and the rest is unexplained. V, J and clone size are taken as reported in that table, and D and trimming were inferred from the DNA itself. The sample table holds some 790,000 clones, of which over 55% were seen once. Of the sample, approximately 2% falls within the top ten clones.

The rearranged chain carries TRBV28 and TRBJ2-5; the D gene is not confidently resolved. The last part of the DNA fits TRBJ2-7 better; the J call may be wrong. Sequencing input: memory CD4+ T cells sorted from blood. The cell subset or site label, as the study defines it: CD45RA-negative fraction. This clonotype was obtained from a woman younger than 45 in good health. The nucleotide sequence is given as TGTGCCAGCAGTTCGGGCATTTACGAGCAGTACTTC. The encoded protein is CASSSGIYEQYF.